The T cell receptor beta chain under discussion was sequenced for a study of blood T cell repertoires in COVID-19. Study details: Nucleic acid was either cDNA or gDNA, and it came from T cells, B-cell-depleted T cells, or PBMCs.

Participant age was about 18 to 89 years, and participants resided in approximately 24 US areas. Participants' own reports of clinical history determined their cohort assignment. Per the original methods: Nucleated cell counts were estimated from reference gene primer amplification. Generated by immunoSEQ multiplex PCR, the TCRdb table keeps only in-frame clones and is missing some. That table gives V, J and clone size, and the DNA gave D and trimming. This sample carries about 250,000 clones, approximately 90% of them seen once, and the ten largest clones take around 16%. Germline V gene data show CDR1 as SEHNR and CDR2 as FQNEAQ (reference sequence). V was trimmed by 0 bases and J by 3 bases, leaving 14 bases between them. The CDR3 spans 17 residues.

The chain links TRBV7-9 to TRBJ1-4; D is ambiguous. The clonotype was recovered from a man between 18 and 35 years old who had recovered from COVID-19. What was sequenced was PBMCs or T cells enriched from blood (not recorded which). DNA for the CDR3: TGTGCCAGCAGCTTAGCGCCCACGACAACAGCTAATGAAAAACTGTTTTTT. Its protein product is CASSLAPTTTANEKLFF.